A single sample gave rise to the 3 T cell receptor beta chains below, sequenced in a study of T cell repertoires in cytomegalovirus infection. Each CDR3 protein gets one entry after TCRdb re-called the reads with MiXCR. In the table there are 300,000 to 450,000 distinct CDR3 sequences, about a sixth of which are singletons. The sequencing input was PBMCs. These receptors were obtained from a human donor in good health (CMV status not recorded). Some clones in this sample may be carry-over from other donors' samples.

CDR3 loop: CASSEGEGHTQYF. The CDR3 DNA reads as TGTGCCAGCAGTGAAGGCGAGGGCCATACGCAGTATTTT. This chain joins TRBV2 and TRBJ2-3, with D maybe TRBD2 (5 bases). Germline CDR1 reads SNHLY; CDR2 reads FYNNEI. V lost 1 base and J lost 7, with 9 bases in between. This CDR3 region has 13 residues.

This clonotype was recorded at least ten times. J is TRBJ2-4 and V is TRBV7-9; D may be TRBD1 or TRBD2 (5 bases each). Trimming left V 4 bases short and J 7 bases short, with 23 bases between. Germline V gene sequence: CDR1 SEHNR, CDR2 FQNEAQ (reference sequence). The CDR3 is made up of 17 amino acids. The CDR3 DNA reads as TGTGCCAGCAGCTCCAGGCCTCTCAGGGACGTTACTAACATTCAGTACTTC. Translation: CASSSRPLRDVTNIQYF.

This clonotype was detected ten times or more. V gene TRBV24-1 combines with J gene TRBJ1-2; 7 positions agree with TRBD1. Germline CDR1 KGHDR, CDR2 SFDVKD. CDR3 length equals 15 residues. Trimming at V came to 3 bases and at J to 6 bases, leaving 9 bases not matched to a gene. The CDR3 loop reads CATSDHGTDFDGYTF. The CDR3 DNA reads TGTGCCACCAGTGATCATGGGACAGACTTTGATGGCTACACCTTC.